This TCR beta chain came from a study of T cell repertoires in cytomegalovirus infection. CDR3 length equals 14 residues. CDR1 is SGHTA, CDR2 FQGNSA, per germline. The V end lost 7 bases, the J end lost 2 bases, and 13 bases lay between the germline ends. TCRdb reanalysed the reads using MiXCR and keeps one entry per CDR3 protein. The data hold 450,000 to 650,000 distinct CDR3 sequences, with about 30% observed a single time. The gene calls are TRBV7-2 and TRBJ2-3; possible D gene TRBD1, 5 bases. Sequenced sample: PBMCs. The origin of this receptor is a human donor in good health (CMV status not recorded). Some clones in this sample may be carry-over from other donors' samples. For the CDR3, the DNA is TGTGCCAGCAAGGCAGGGCGTGCCACAGATACGCAGTATTTT. Protein product: CASKAGRATDTQYF.